The 27 T cell receptor beta chains given below trace back to one sample, sequenced in a study of tumor-infiltrating lymphocytes in primary liver carcinoma. The template, roughly 510 ng total RNA, yielded TCR beta cDNA made with a constant-region primer. What produced the TCR beta libraries was three nested multiplex PCR rounds using slightly modified ARM-PCR. The opening two PCR rounds, approximately 10 cycles each, paired TRBV1-TRBV30 forward primers with a C-beta reverse primer. TCRdb re-called the multiplex PCR reads with MiXCR, one entry per CDR3 protein. Among almost 45,000 distinct CDR3 sequences listed, 75% were seen once. Between about 17 and 34 mg of unsorted bulk tissue served as the source from which RNA and DNA were co-extracted. Sequenced: tumor-adjacent normal liver tissue. These receptors were taken from a woman in her 30s with primary liver carcinoma and hepatitis B virus infection.

Worth noting for this clonotype: A read error may account for a junction end that differs from germline. The chain has TRBV7-9 and TRBJ2-7; tentatively, D is TRBD1 (6 bases). The CDR3 has 16 residues. CDR1 and CDR2 from the germline V gene are SEHNR and FQNEAQ (reference sequence). CDR3 nucleotides: TGTGCCAACAGCCCCAAACAGGGTGCCGGTCAGAACGAGCAGTACTTC. Amino acids: CANSPKQGAGQNEQYF.

Comment on this clonotype: A much larger clone lies one base from this, so it may be a read error. The chain recombines TRBV28 with TRBJ2-7, with D possibly being TRBD1 or TRBD2 (6 bases each). Trimming took off 1 base at V and 5 bases at J, with 15 bases between the two ends. Looked up from germline, CDR1 is MDHEN and CDR2 is SYDVKM. The length of the CDR3 is 15 residues. Here the CDR3 reads CASSLSPGEENEQYF. CDR3 nucleotide sequence: TGTGCCAGCAGTTTATCCCCAGGGGAGGAAAACGAGCAGTACTTC. Supplemented by reference TRBV28 and TRBJ2-7, the full variable domain reads DVKVTQSSRYLVKRTGEKVFLECVQDMDHENMFWYRQDPGLGLRLIYFSYDVKMKEKGDIPEGYSVSREKKERFSLILESASTNQTSMYLCASSLSPGEENEQYFGPGTRLTVT.

As to this clonotype: One end of the junction is discordant with germline, which a read error may explain. This chain joins TRBV6-6 and TRBJ1-1, with TRBD1 matching over 7 bases. The germline V gene has CDR1 MNHNY and CDR2 SVGAGI (reference sequence). The CDR3 extends over 14 amino acids. Here the CDR3 DNA reads TGTGCCAGTAGTTCGGACAGGCTGAACATTGAAGCTTTCTTT. This codes for CASSSDRLNIEAFF.

V usage is TRBV12-3 or TRBV12-4 and J usage is TRBJ2-3, with D possibly TRBD2 on 5 matching bases. With 6 bases removed from V and 1 base from J, the gap between germline ends came to 14 bases. The CDR3 is 15 amino acids. The CDR3 here is CASRGLASRTDTQYF. CDR3 DNA sequence: TGTGCCAGCAGAGGATTAGCGAGTCGCACAGATACGCAGTATTTT.

This clonotype was counted many times. It may be a read error: a sequence one base away is much more abundant. The J gene is TRBJ2-3, the V gene TRBV12-3 or TRBV12-4, with unresolved D. The CDR3 is 12 amino acids. The CDR3 bases are TGTGCCGGCAGGACGACCACAGATACGCAGTATTTT. It encodes CAGRTTTDTQYF.

As concerns this clonotype: Relative to the germline gene, one junction end is altered; a read error may explain this. The chain uses TRBV6-1 and TRBJ2-7, with a possible D match to TRBD1 (6 bases). Germline V gives CDR1 MNHNS, CDR2 SASEGT. The CDR3 has 13 residues. The CDR3 nucleotides read TGTGCCAGCAGGGAATGGACAGACTACAAGCAGTACTTC. This encodes CASREWTDYKQYF.

In regard to this clonotype: The junction shows a germline mismatch at one end, possibly a read error. This chain connects TRBV12-3 or TRBV12-4 to TRBJ2-7, with D perhaps given as TRBD1 or TRBD2 (5 bases each). This CDR3 contains 13 residues. CDR3 coding DNA: TGTGCCAGCAGTATTCAGGGACCCTACGGGCAGTACTTC. Encoded protein: CASSIQGPYGQYF.

This rearrangement joins TRBV6-5 to TRBJ2-2, with a tentative D call TRBD2 (6 bases). From germline, CDR1 is MNHEY and CDR2 SVGAGI. V lost 5 bases to trimming and J lost 3 bases, with 10 bases between them. This CDR3 comprises 14 residues. This CDR3 reads CASSTGLHTGELFF. The DNA of the CDR3 is TGTGCCAGCAGTACGGGACTTCACACCGGGGAGCTGTTTTTT.

Concerning this clonotype itself: The junction does not match germline at one end; this may be a read error. The chain is built from TRBV4-3 and TRBJ2-5; the D gene is possibly TRBD1 (5 bases). The germline V gene has CDR1 LGHNA and CDR2 YSLEER. The CDR3 totals 13 residues. The CDR3 DNA follows: TGCGCCAGCAGTCAAGAGAGGACAAGGACCCAGTACTTC. It codes for CASSQERTRTQYF.

A remark on this clonotype: At one boundary the junction diverges from the germline segment, which might be a read error. The chain joins TRBV5-4 to TRBJ1-5, with D possibly being TRBD1 (5 bases). CDR3 length equals 16 residues. Germline V gene lookup returns CDR1 SGHNT and CDR2 YYREEE (reference sequence). CDR3 loop: CTSSLDGGTGNQPQHF. In DNA form, the CDR3 reads TGTACCAGCAGCCTTGATGGGGGTACGGGCAATCAGCCCCAGCATTTT.

Concerning this clonotype itself: The junction departs from the called germline gene at one end, perhaps through a read error. This rearrangement joins TRBV11-2 to TRBJ1-2, with D maybe TRBD1 (6 bases). The CDR3 is 13 residues long. CDR1 is SGHAT and CDR2 is FQNNGV in the germline V gene. The CDR3 here is CGSLDRTNYGYTF. The CDR3, as DNA: TGTGGCAGCTTGGACAGAACTAACTATGGCTACACCTTC.

Notes on this clonotype: One end of the junction is discordant with germline, which a read error may explain. This chain joins TRBV7-9 and TRBJ1-6; a possible D gene is TRBD1 (5 bases). Germline CDR1 is SEHNR and CDR2 is FQNEAQ (reference sequence). CDR3 size: 15 residues. The CDR3 DNA reads as TGTGCCAACAGCTTAGATCGAGGGGTTAATTCACCCGTCCACTTT. It encodes CANSLDRGVNSPVHF.

About this clonotype itself: The conserved closing phenylalanine or tryptophan is absent in this CDR3, likely reflecting a read error. The chain couples TRBV5-6 to TRBJ2-2; D ambiguous. The CDR3 consists of 15 residues. Per the germline V gene, CDR1 is SGHDT and CDR2 is YYEEEE. The CDR3 nucleotides are TGTGCCAGCAGCTTGGCACCCAGAGTCACCCGGGAGCTGTTTAAT. It encodes CASSLAPRVTRELFN.

In the case of this clonotype: With a much larger clone just one base away, this may be a read error. This chain joins TRBV18 and TRBJ2-3; possible D gene TRBD1, 5 bases. Trimming stripped 6 bases from V and 1 base from J, with 8 bases between. Germline V CDR1 and CDR2: KGHSH, LQKENI. This CDR3 has 13 residues. The CDR3 DNA sequence: TGTGCCAGCTCTCAGACAGGCACAGATACGCAGTATTTT. Amino acids: CASSQTGTDTQYF.

Concerning this clonotype: The junction and the germline gene differ at one end; a read error may be behind it. This chain connects TRBV12-3 or TRBV12-4 to TRBJ1-2; tentative D call: TRBD1 (5 bases). The CDR3 is made up of 14 amino acids. The DNA for the CDR3 is TGTGCGAGCAGCGAACAGGCAAATAACTATGGCTACACCTTC. It translates to CASSEQANNYGYTF.

The chain couples TRBV6-2 or TRBV6-3 to TRBJ2-5, with D perhaps TRBD2 (5 bases). The germline CDR1 and CDR2 sequences are MNHEY and SVGEGT. This CDR3 has 15 amino acids. Trimming took off 3 bases at V and 4 bases at J, with 15 bases between the two ends. The CDR3 sequence: CASSYPVASGETQYF. DNA for the CDR3: TGTGCCAGCAGTTATCCAGTAGCGTCGGGAGAGACCCAGTACTTC.

As regards this clonotype: A read error may be the cause here, since a much bigger clone is one base away. V gene TRBV2 combines with J gene TRBJ1-5; possibly TRBD1 for D (6 bases). The CDR3 is 15 residues long. The V and J ends lost 1 base and 3 bases respectively, with 10 bases between them. Looked up from germline, CDR1 is SNHLY and CDR2 is FYNNEI. The CDR3 sequence: CASSEERTANQPQHF. CDR3 DNA: TGTGCCAGCAGTGAAGAGAGGACAGCCAATCAGCCCCAGCATTTT.

This clonotype was found once. Its ends do not fully match the called genes, so a read error is possible. V is TRBV28 and J is TRBJ2-7; 8 nucleotides match TRBD1. CDR3 length equals 14 residues. Per germline, CDR1 MDHEN and CDR2 SYDVKM. CDR3 amino acids: CASSFPGTGYEQCF. The CDR3 nucleotides read TGTGCCAGCAGTTTCCCCGGGACAGGCTACGAGCAGTGTTTC. Drawing the rest from reference TRBV28 and TRBJ2-7, the complete variable domain is DVKVTQSSRYLVKRTGEKVFLECVQDMDHENMFWYRQDPGLGLRLIYFSYDVKMKEKGDIPEGYSVSREKKERFSLILESASTNQTSMYLCASSFPGTGYEQCFGPGTRLTVT.

This clonotype has at least ten counts. This chain joins TRBV4-3 and TRBJ2-2; 13 bases are a match to TRBD2. V shed 5 bases, J shed 0 bases, and the junction held 9 bases outside the gene matches. Looked up from germline, CDR1 is LGHNA and CDR2 is YSLEER. The CDR3 has 19 residues. CDR3 protein: CASSVLAGGPRSNTGELFF. In DNA, the CDR3 is TGCGCCAGCAGCGTACTAGCGGGAGGGCCCCGTTCGAACACCGGGGAGCTGTTTTTT.

The rearrangement joins TRBV12-3 or TRBV12-4 to TRBJ2-5; perhaps TRBD1 as D (5 bases). The CDR3 loop spans 17 amino acids. Trimming took 4 bases from V and 2 from J, leaving 20 bases between them. For the CDR3, the DNA is TGTGCCAGCAGTTCACGGATCCTTGGGGCAGAACAAGAGACCCAGTACTTC. It yields the protein CASSSRILGAEQETQYF.

On this clonotype itself: A read error may account for a junction end that differs from germline. The genes are TRBV4-1 and TRBJ1-4; a possible D gene is TRBD1 (5 bases). The length of the CDR3 is 18 residues. Germline V CDR1 and CDR2: MGHRA, YSYEKL. CDR3 bases: TGCGCCAGCAGCCAAGGTGGTCTTAGACAGTCAATTAATGAAAGACTGTTTTTT. Translated, it gives CASSQGGLRQSINERLFF.

Concerning this clonotype itself: Lacking the conserved final phenylalanine or tryptophan, this CDR3 likely reflects a read error. J is TRBJ2-2 and V is TRBV11-3; TRBD2 might be the D (5 bases). Germline assignment: CDR1 SGHNT and CDR2 YENEEA. V dropped 7 bases and J dropped 5 bases, with 11 bases sitting between them. The CDR3 extends over 13 amino acids. The CDR3 DNA reads TGTGCCAGCAACTCCACGGGGACCGGGGAGCTGTTTGTT. Amino acid sequence: CASNSTGTGELFV.

This clonotype was found many times. The chain uses TRBV12-5 and TRBJ2-1; possibly TRBD1 for D (7 bases). V was pared by 6 bases and J by 1 base, with 10 bases between. Germline V gives CDR1 LGHNT, CDR2 FRNRAP. This CDR3 is 14 amino acids long. For the CDR3, the DNA is TGTGCTAGTGGGGCAGGGGGGTCCTACAATGAGCAGTTCTTC. The encoded protein is CASGAGGSYNEQFF.

A remark on this clonotype: The junction differs from germline at one of its ends, possibly a read error. V usage is TRBV6-6 and J usage is TRBJ2-2; tentative D call: TRBD2 (6 bases). CDR1 and CDR2 (germline): MNHNY, SVGAGI (reference sequence). The CDR3 is 15 residues long. The CDR3 nucleotides read TGCGCCGGCAGTTACTCTAGCGACTACACCGGGGAGCTGTTTTTT. This codes for CAGSYSSDYTGELFF.

Points on this clonotype: At one boundary the junction diverges from the germline segment, which might be a read error. The J gene is TRBJ2-7, the V gene TRBV6-6; possibly TRBD2 for D (5 bases). The CDR3 has 16 amino acids. From germline, CDR1 is MNHNY and CDR2 SVGAGI (reference sequence). The CDR3 is CASSYPREGPSYEQYF. The CDR3 DNA sequence: TGTGCAAGCAGTTACCCCCGGGAAGGGCCCTCCTACGAGCAGTACTTC.

The chain carries TRBV4-3 and TRBJ2-1, with 9 bases identical to TRBD2. Trimming removed 11 bases from V and 4 bases from J; junction bases left unmatched: 12. Germline CDR1 and CDR2: LGHNA and YSLEER. The CDR3 runs to 15 residues. Here the CDR3 reads CAYSHSSGAYNEQFF. In DNA, the CDR3 is TGCGCCTACAGCCATTCTAGCGGGGCTTACAATGAGCAGTTCTTC.

On this clonotype: Germline and junction disagree at one end, which may indicate a read error. The rearrangement uses TRBV28 and TRBJ1-6, with TRBD1 identical over 7 bases. Germline assignment: CDR1 MDHEN and CDR2 SYDVKM. This CDR3 spans 17 amino acids. The CDR3 sequence is CASSPVRTGSHKSPPHF. CDR3 sequence (DNA): TGTGCCAGCAGTCCCGTTCGGACAGGCTCCCATAAATCACCCCCCCACTTT.